The 18 T cell receptor beta chains presented below share a single source sample, sequenced in a study of blood T cell repertoires in COVID-19. Sequenced by immunoSEQ multiplex PCR; TCRdb stores in-frame clones only, minus some. The sample shows about 100,000 clones, 75% to 90% of them seen only once. Sequences were obtained from peripheral blood. The receptors originated from a man aged 80 or over with acute or convalescent COVID-19.

The gene calls are TRBV5-1 and TRBJ2-3; a weak D match, TRBD1 (6 bases). V was trimmed by 7 bases and J by 4 bases, leaving 13 bases between them. The CDR3 is 13 residues long. Germline-derived CDR1 and CDR2 are SGHRS and YFSETQ. CDR3 sequence reads: CASAPDRPDTQYF. The CDR3 region has the DNA TGCGCCAGCGCCCCGGACAGACCAGATACGCAGTATTTT.

This clone showed up just once. The chain recombines TRBV28 with TRBJ2-7, with D possibly matching TRBD1 (6 bases). The CDR3 runs to 14 residues. The germline V gene has CDR1 MDHEN and CDR2 SYDVKM. Trimming removed 5 bases from V and 2 bases from J, with 13 bases in between. CDR3 region: CASSTPTGTYEQYF. The CDR3 DNA reads as TGTGCCAGCAGTACCCCGACAGGAACCTACGAGCAGTACTTC.

As DNA, the CDR3 is TGCGCCAGCAACGCGAGGGGACAGGGAGTTGGTGGCTACACCTTC. Translation gives CASNARGQGVGGYTF. This chain uses TRBV10-1 with TRBJ1-2, with 9 bases aligning to TRBD1. The CDR3 loop spans 15 amino acids. CDR1 and CDR2 from the germline V gene are WNHNN and SYGVQD (reference sequence). Trimming removed 7 bases from V and 7 bases from J; junction bases left unmatched: 13.

V and J are TRBV24-1 and TRBJ2-3; unclear D gene. Trimming took 5 bases from V and 5 from J, leaving 4 bases between them. CDR3 length: 11 amino acids. Germline values: CDR1 KGHDR, CDR2 SFDVKD. As DNA, the CDR3 is TGTGCCACCAGTGTCCTAGATACGCAGTATTTT. Residues: CATSVLDTQYF.

The V gene is TRBV19, the J gene TRBJ1-1; a weak D match, TRBD1 (5 bases). Per the germline V gene, CDR1 is LNHDA and CDR2 is SQIVND (reference sequence). V lost 5 bases and J 3 bases, leaving 10 bases between the germline ends. The CDR3 contains 13 residues. In DNA, the CDR3 is TGTGCCAGTAGTCCTCAGGGTGACACTGAAGCTTTCTTT. As protein: CASSPQGDTEAFF.

This clone is a singleton in its sample. The rearrangement uses TRBV7-3 and TRBJ2-1; 11 bases line up with TRBD2. The junction had 8 bases not matched to a gene; V was cut back by 4 bases and J by 15 bases. Germline V CDR1 and CDR2: SGHTA, FQGTGA. This CDR3 contains 13 residues. CDR3 sequence reads: CASSYGLAGNWFF. CDR3 nucleotides: TGTGCCAGCAGCTACGGACTAGCGGGCAATTGGTTCTTC.

The J gene is TRBJ2-2, the V gene TRBV27; 9 bases match TRBD2. The CDR3 has 14 amino acids. Germline loops: CDR1 MNHEY, CDR2 SMNVEV (reference sequence). J gave up 8 bases and V 2 bases, and 3 bases lay outside the gene matches. CDR3 DNA sequence: TGTGCCAGCAGTTTACTAGCGGGATGGGGGGAGCTGTTTTTT. Protein product: CASSLLAGWGELFF.

This CDR3 reads CASSATLAGGLNEQFF. Here the CDR3 DNA reads TGTGCCAGCAGTGCTACACTAGCGGGAGGGCTGAATGAGCAGTTCTTC. The genes are TRBV6-1 and TRBJ2-1, with 13 nucleotides matching TRBD2. The junction had 7 bases not matched to a gene; V was cut back by 4 bases and J by 7 bases. This CDR3 spans 16 amino acids. Germline assignment: CDR1 MNHNS and CDR2 SASEGT.

The CDR3: CASSPQTGSDQPQHF. The CDR3 DNA sequence: TGTGCCAGCAGCCCCCAGACAGGGTCTGATCAGCCCCAGCATTTT. The V gene is TRBV28, the J gene TRBJ1-5; the match to TRBD1 covers 7 bases. Per the germline V gene, CDR1 is MDHEN and CDR2 is SYDVKM. Trimming took 6 bases from V and 5 from J; bases not matched to a gene: 10. CDR3 length: 15 residues.

This sequence joins TRBV6-2 or TRBV6-3 and TRBJ1-5; TRBD1 aligns across 10 bases. There are 15 residues in the CDR3. The V segment lost 0 bases and the J segment 7 bases; nucleotides outside the gene matches: 3. Germline values: CDR1 MNHEY, CDR2 SVGEGT. CDR3 protein: CASSYSGTGVQPQHF. The CDR3 DNA reads as TGTGCCAGCAGTTACTCTGGGACAGGGGTCCAGCCCCAGCATTTT.

The chain employs TRBV27 and TRBJ1-6, with 11 nucleotides matching TRBD1. Germline CDR1 is MNHEY and CDR2 is SMNVEV (reference sequence). This CDR3 comprises 20 residues. V lost 0 bases to trimming and J lost 7 bases; unmatched junction nucleotides: 14. CDR3 in DNA: TGTGCCAGCAGTTTATCGAAGGGACAGGGGGACGCTTTTGAGAATTCACCCCTCCACTTT. This sequence encodes CASSLSKGQGDAFENSPLHF.

This chain joins TRBV5-1 and TRBJ2-6, with unresolved D. CDR3 length equals 17 residues. Germline V gives CDR1 SGHRS, CDR2 YFSETQ. V gave up 0 bases and J gave up 4 bases, with 14 bases separating them. CDR3 nucleotide sequence: TGCGCCAGCAGCTTGGTGGTCAGGCTTTCCGGGGCCAACGTCCTGACTTTC. The encoded protein is CASSLVVRLSGANVLTF.

The chain carries TRBV6-6 and TRBJ2-2, with 8 bases matching TRBD1. The CDR3 consists of 15 residues. V lost 6 bases and J lost 6; bases outside the gene matches: 9. CDR1 is MNHNY and CDR2 is SVGAGI in the germline V gene (reference sequence). CDR3 bases: TGTGCCAGCAGATCCCGGACAGGGAAGGCCGGGGAGCTGTTTTTT. Residues: CASRSRTGKAGELFF.

The V and J genes are TRBV15 and TRBJ2-3, with D perhaps matching TRBD1 (5 bases). CDR1 is LNHNV and CDR2 is YYDKDF in the germline V gene (reference sequence). This CDR3 has 14 residues. V shed 4 bases and J shed 0 bases, with 8 bases lying between them. The CDR3 protein is CATSTQVSTDTQYF. The CDR3 DNA reads as TGTGCCACCAGCACACAGGTAAGCACAGATACGCAGTATTTT.

V usage is TRBV28 and J usage is TRBJ1-6; 7 positions match TRBD1. V shed 9 bases and J 0 bases; nucleotides not matched to a gene: 14. The CDR3 has 18 amino acids. Per the germline V gene, CDR1 is MDHEN and CDR2 is SYDVKM. The CDR3 DNA reads as TGTGCCAGTACGGAAACGACAGGGATGGGCTCCTATAATTCACCCCTCCACTTT. Protein sequence: CASTETTGMGSYNSPLHF.

This CDR3 is CASSVRIAGVVETQYF. As DNA, the CDR3 is TGCGCCAGCAGCGTCCGAATAGCGGGAGTTGTAGAGACCCAGTACTTC. This chain joins TRBV5-1 and TRBJ2-5, with 9 bases fitting TRBD2. The length of the CDR3 is 16 residues. Losses at the gene ends were 4 bases for V and 4 bases for J; bases not matched to a gene: 11. Germline V CDR1 and CDR2: SGHRS, YFSETQ.

This clone was picked up a small number of times. V and J are TRBV6-5 and TRBJ2-7, with D perhaps matching TRBD1 (6 bases). CDR3 size: 15 residues. Trimming cost V 0 bases and J 0 bases, with 9 bases left between them. CDR1 is MNHEY and CDR2 is SVGAGI in the germline V gene. CDR3: CASSYSQDSSYEQYF. The CDR3 DNA sequence: TGTGCCAGCAGTTACTCGCAGGACAGCTCCTACGAGCAGTACTTC.

The V and J genes are TRBV15 and TRBJ2-1; D is undetermined. CDR3 length equals 14 residues. Germline CDR1 reads LNHNV; CDR2 reads YYDKDF (reference sequence). The ends were cut back, 0 bases at V and 4 bases at J, with 7 bases in the middle. The CDR3 protein is CATSRDRHYNEQFF. The CDR3 region has the DNA TGTGCCACCAGCAGAGACAGGCATTACAATGAGCAGTTCTTC. Together with reference TRBV15 and TRBJ2-1, the CDR3 gives the full variable domain: DAMVIQNPRYQVTQFGKPVTLSCSQTLNHNVMYWYQQKSSQAPKLLFHYYDKDFNNEADTPDNFQSRRPNTSFCFLDIRSPGLGDTAMYLCATSRDRHYNEQFFGPGTRLTVL.